The present TCR beta chain was sequenced within a study of blood T cell repertoires in COVID-19. As for the study in general: Whether acute or convalescent, the COVID-19 samples came from the United States, Italy and Spain. PBMCs, B-cell-depleted T cells, or T cells provided the cDNA or gDNA that made up the material.

Original analysis: Nucleated cell counts were estimated from reference gene primer amplification. Clones were read by immunoSEQ multiplex PCR, and TCRdb kept only the in-frame ones, dropping some. V and J calls and clone size are those listed in that table; D and trimming were worked out from the DNA. The table includes 200,000 to 250,000 clones, 88% detected once. V was cut by 0 bases and J by 3 bases, with 6 bases left in between. CDR1 is MNHNS and CDR2 is SASEGT in the germline V gene. This CDR3 is built from 15 residues. This TCR was sampled from a woman in her sixties with acute or convalescent COVID-19. The chain combines TRBV6-1 with TRBJ1-6; D gene uncertain. Material: peripheral blood. CDR3 coding DNA: TGTGCCAGCAGTGAAGCATCAGTCTATAATTCACCCCTCCACTTT. Its translation: CASSEASVYNSPLHF.